One and the same sample provided the 32 T cell receptor beta chains below, sequenced in a study of T cells in localized non-small cell lung cancer. The data were produced by immunoSEQ multiplex PCR, yet TCRdb's version contains in-frame clones alone and is incomplete. The sample yields 45,000 to 55,000 clones, roughly 90% seen once. The sequencing here drew on peripheral blood, taken before any cancer treatment. Receptors originate from a male donor aged 60 or older with stage III squamous cell lung carcinoma.

The chain employs TRBV6-6 and TRBJ1-2; weak D call: TRBD1 (5 bases). CDR3 size: 14 residues. Germline assignment: CDR1 MNHNY and CDR2 SVGAGI (reference sequence). V was trimmed by 4 bases and J by 2 bases, leaving 11 bases between them. This chain's CDR3 is CASSSRGGNYGYTF. As DNA, the CDR3 is TGTGCCAGCAGTTCGCGGGGGGGGAACTATGGCTACACCTTC.

The V call is TRBV7-2, the J call TRBJ2-7; the D gene could be TRBD1 or TRBD2 (5 bases each). CDR1 is SGHTA, CDR2 FQGNSA, per germline. Between the trimmed V and J ends, which lost 5 bases and 3 bases, there was a span of 8 bases. The CDR3 has 12 residues. The chain's CDR3 is CASSGTDYEQYF. The CDR3 nucleotides are TGTGCCAGCAGCGGGACGGACTACGAGCAGTACTTC.

The V and J genes are TRBV30 and TRBJ1-2, with D maybe TRBD1 (5 bases). The V end lost 3 bases, the J end lost 8 bases, and 16 bases lay between the germline ends. This CDR3 has 13 amino acids. CDR1 is GTSNPN and CDR2 is SVGIG in the germline V gene (reference sequence). This chain's CDR3 is CAWRGRERGGYTF. CDR3 DNA sequence: TGTGCCTGGAGGGGTAGGGAAAGGGGCGGCTACACCTTC. Full variable domain (missing parts from reference TRBV30 and TRBJ1-2): SQTIHQWPATLVQPVGSPLSLECTVEGTSNPNLYWYRQAAGRGLQLLFYSVGIGQISSEVPQNLSASRPQDRQFILSSKKLLLSDSGFYLCAWRGRERGGYTFGSGTRLTVV.

The chain combines TRBV29-1 with TRBJ2-7; TRBD1 aligns across 8 bases. This CDR3 has 15 amino acids. In germline, CDR1 is SQVTM, CDR2 ANQGSEA. V dropped 1 base and J dropped 2; count of bases not matched to a gene: 7. In DNA, the CDR3 is TGCAGCGTTGAAGTCCGGGGGACAGGCGCCTACGAGCAGTACTTC. Translation: CSVEVRGTGAYEQYF.

The chain carries TRBV7-3 and TRBJ2-1, with D tentatively TRBD2 (6 bases). Trimming took off 3 bases at V and 7 bases at J, with 13 bases between the two ends. Germline lookup yields CDR1 SGHTA and CDR2 FQGTGA. The CDR3 has 14 amino acids. The DNA of the CDR3 is TGTGCCAGCAGCTTTCTGGTGGAGGGGAATGAGCAGTTCTTC. Its protein product is CASSFLVEGNEQFF.

The chain combines TRBV9 with TRBJ2-1, with TRBD2 matching over 12 bases. The V gene end was trimmed by 4 bases and the J gene end by 5 bases; junction bases not matched to a gene: 4. The CDR3 has 15 amino acids. CDR1 is SGDLS, CDR2 YYNGEE, per germline. The CDR3 DNA sequence: TGTGCCAGCAGCCCCCGACTAGCGGGGGACAATGAGCAGTTCTTC. This encodes CASSPRLAGDNEQFF.

This clone has a single count. The gene calls are TRBV7-6 and TRBJ1-3; no definite D call. V was shortened by 1 base and J by 0 bases, with 10 bases between the two germline ends. Germline V gene data show CDR1 as SGHVS and CDR2 as FNYEAQ. The CDR3 length is 16 residues. CDR3 DNA sequence: TGTGCCAGCAGCTTAGTGTCAGCGACCTCTGGAAACACCATATATTTT. Protein sequence: CASSLVSATSGNTIYF.

V usage is TRBV29-1 and J usage is TRBJ1-2; D uncertain. Trimming stripped 8 bases from V and 8 bases from J, with 18 bases between. Germline lookup yields CDR1 SQVTM and CDR2 ANQGSEA. This CDR3 spans 12 amino acids. DNA for the CDR3: TGCAGCACCTCGTCAGGTACTGGGGGCTACACCTTC. Translation gives CSTSSGTGGYTF.

V usage is TRBV29-1 and J usage is TRBJ2-3; D gene ambiguous. CDR1 is SQVTM and CDR2 is ANQGSEA in the germline V gene. V lost 3 bases and J lost 3, with 22 bases in between. The CDR3 has 17 residues. CDR3 amino acids: CSVESPQDRGATDTQYF. In DNA form, the CDR3 reads TGCAGCGTTGAGTCCCCCCAGGATCGAGGTGCGACAGATACGCAGTATTTT.

The rearrangement links TRBV7-3 to TRBJ2-5; 11 bases agree with TRBD2. The junction had 10 bases not matched to a gene; V was cut back by 5 bases and J by 5 bases. The CDR3 loop spans 16 amino acids. Germline V gives CDR1 SGHTA, CDR2 FQGTGA. The CDR3 nucleotides read TGTGCCAGCAGCGAACGCGTAGCGGGGGGGCGGGAGACCCAGTACTTC. Its protein product is CASSERVAGGRETQYF. Full variable domain (outside the CDR3, taken from reference TRBV7-3 and TRBJ2-5): GAGVSQTPSNKVTEKGKYVELRCDPISGHTALYWYRQSLGQGPEFLIYFQGTGAADDSGLPNDRFFAVRPEGSVSTLKIQRTERGDSAVYLCASSERVAGGRETQYFGPGTRLLVL.

V usage is TRBV7-6 and J usage is TRBJ2-7, with 8 bases lining up with TRBD2. Germline V gene data show CDR1 as SGHVS and CDR2 as FNYEAQ. V lost 4 bases to trimming and J lost 7 bases; unmatched junction nucleotides: 12. The CDR3 runs to 15 residues. The CDR3 loop reads CASSSIAGSSGEQYF. The CDR3 coding sequence is TGTGCCAGCAGCTCGATAGCGGGATCCTCCGGGGAGCAGTACTTC. Combining the CDR3 with reference TRBV7-6 and TRBJ2-7 gives the whole variable domain GAGVSQSPRYKVTKRGQDVALRCDPISGHVSLYWYRQALGQGPEFLTYFNYEAQQDKSGLPNDRFSAERPEGSISTLTIQRTEQRDSAMYRCASSSIAGSSGEQYFGPGTRLTVT.

This clone was seen a single time. The chain uses TRBV30 and TRBJ2-2; D is uncertain. Germline values: CDR1 GTSNPN, CDR2 SVGIG (reference sequence). There are 13 residues in the CDR3. V was trimmed by 5 bases and J by 2 bases, leaving 9 bases between them. The CDR3 DNA sequence: TGTGCCTGGTCACCGGGTAACACCGGGGAGCTGTTTTTT. Its translation is CAWSPGNTGELFF.

The CDR3 DNA reads as TGTGCCAGCAGCCAATTGGGCGGGGGGAGCGAGCAGTACTTC. This encodes CASSQLGGGSEQYF. The chain joins TRBV16 to TRBJ2-7; TRBD2 matches 8 bases. CDR1 and CDR2 from the germline V gene are KGHSY and FQNENV. The CDR3 is made up of 14 amino acids. V was pared by 1 base and J by 6 bases, with 5 bases of the junction left unmatched.

V usage is TRBV9 and J usage is TRBJ2-2, with a tentative D call TRBD1 (6 bases). CDR1 is SGDLS and CDR2 is YYNGEE in the germline V gene. The V end lost 2 bases, the J end lost 1 base, and 9 bases lay between the germline ends. CDR3 size: 15 residues. CDR3 nucleotide sequence: TGTGCCAGCAGCGTTCAGGGGATGAACACCGGGGAGCTGTTTTTT. It yields the protein CASSVQGMNTGELFF.

The chain combines TRBV6-5 with TRBJ1-6; TRBD1 agrees at 7 bases. Germline assignment: CDR1 MNHEY and CDR2 SVGAGI. The CDR3 consists of 13 residues. After removal of 6 bases from V and 6 bases from J, the junction contained 2 bases not matched to a gene. CDR3 region: CASRTGPNSPLHF. DNA of the CDR3: TGTGCCAGCAGGACAGGGCCTAATTCACCCCTCCACTTT.

The chain has TRBV6-5 and TRBJ1-5, with 7 bases aligning to TRBD1. Germline-derived CDR1 and CDR2 are MNHEY and SVGAGI. The CDR3 consists of 13 residues. The J segment lost 11 bases and the V segment lost 6 bases, leaving 10 bases of the junction unmatched. Written as DNA, the CDR3 is TGTGCCAGCAGCCACCCGGGACAGCTGGCCCAGCATTTT. Amino acids: CASSHPGQLAQHF.

This clone appeared a single time. The chain recombines TRBV27 with TRBJ1-5; perhaps TRBD1 as D (5 bases). Germline assignment: CDR1 MNHEY and CDR2 SMNVEV (reference sequence). CDR3 length: 15 residues. Trimming took off 2 bases at V and 1 base at J, with 9 bases between the two ends. CDR3 loop: CASSLGQGSNQPQHF. Written as DNA, the CDR3 is TGTGCCAGCAGTTTAGGTCAGGGAAGCAATCAGCCCCAGCATTTT.

This sequence joins TRBV5-1 and TRBJ2-3; D gene unclear. Germline V gene lookup returns CDR1 SGHRS and CDR2 YFSETQ. There are 12 residues in the CDR3. Trimming cost V 0 bases and J 5 bases, with 4 bases left between them. The CDR3: CASSLEKDTQYF. The CDR3 region has the DNA TGCGCCAGCAGCTTGGAGAAAGATACGCAGTATTTT.

The V and J genes are TRBV9 and TRBJ2-3, with unresolved D. Germline V lookup: CDR1 SGDLS, CDR2 YYNGEE. CDR3 length: 13 residues. Trimming pared 0 bases from V and 4 bases from J, leaving 6 bases between. CDR3 sequence: CASSVGLSDTQYF. The CDR3 bases are TGTGCCAGCAGCGTAGGACTGTCAGATACGCAGTATTTT.

The V gene is TRBV4-1, the J gene TRBJ1-2; maybe TRBD1 (5 bases). The germline CDR1 and CDR2 sequences are MGHRA and YSYEKL. The CDR3 covers 18 residues. Trimming stripped 0 bases from V and 0 bases from J, with 17 bases between. The CDR3 DNA follows: TGCGCCAGCAGCCAAGATCTGGGAGACAGAACTACTAACTATGGCTACACCTTC. Translating gives CASSQDLGDRTTNYGYTF.

This chain connects TRBV9 to TRBJ1-4, with TRBD1 identical over 8 bases. The germline gives CDR1 SGDLS, CDR2 YYNGEE. The CDR3 length is 17 residues. V trimming: 0 bases; J trimming: 4 bases; junction bases outside the gene matches: 8. CDR3 bases: TGTGCCAGCAGCGTAGCTACAGGGGGACAGTTTAATGAAAAACTGTTTTTT. Amino acids: CASSVATGGQFNEKLFF.

The chain couples TRBV27 to TRBJ2-3, with D hard to call. CDR1 MNHEY and CDR2 SMNVEV come from the germline V gene (reference sequence). This CDR3 spans 14 amino acids. V gave up 0 bases and J gave up 4 bases, with 8 bases separating them. CDR3 in DNA: TGTGCCAGCAGTTTATCTGGAACTTCAGATACGCAGTATTTT. This translates into CASSLSGTSDTQYF.

This clone showed up just once. The rearrangement joins TRBV5-6 to TRBJ2-7; 9 bases map to TRBD1. The CDR3 length is 16 residues. Germline V gene data show CDR1 as SGHDT and CDR2 as YYEEEE. The ends lost 0 bases at V and 2 bases at J; junction bases unmatched: 6. CDR3 amino acids: CASSLVPGTGTYEQYF. CDR3 coding DNA: TGTGCCAGCAGCTTGGTGCCGGGGACAGGGACCTACGAGCAGTACTTC.

J is TRBJ2-1 and V is TRBV2, with TRBD1 matching over 11 bases. CDR1 and CDR2 from the germline V gene are SNHLY and FYNNEI. There are 19 residues in the CDR3. V gave up 8 bases and J gave up 4 bases; unmatched junction bases: 19. CDR3 DNA sequence: TGTGCCAGCCTCCGAGGGGGATGGAGACGGGACAGGGGGTACAATGAGCAGTTCTTC. Translating gives CASLRGGWRRDRGYNEQFF.

The V and J genes are TRBV7-9 and TRBJ2-7; D remains ambiguous. The CDR3 length is 13 residues. Germline V gene data show CDR1 as SEHNR and CDR2 as FQNEAQ (reference sequence). The V end was cut by 5 bases, the J end by 5 bases, with 13 bases between. The CDR3 nucleotides read TGTGCCAGCAGCGCGATGGGTTTCGACGAGCAGTACTTC. Translating gives CASSAMGFDEQYF.

The CDR3, as DNA: TGCGCCAGCAGCTACGGGACTAGCGGCACCGGGGAGCTGTTTTTT. Translated: CASSYGTSGTGELFF. The V gene is TRBV4-1, the J gene TRBJ2-2; TRBD2 agrees at 11 bases. From germline, CDR1 is MGHRA and CDR2 YSYEKL. This CDR3 contains 15 residues. Trimming at V came to 5 bases and at J to 4 bases, leaving 3 bases not matched to a gene.

This sequence joins TRBV7-9 and TRBJ1-2, with a tentative D call TRBD1 (6 bases). Trimming took off 5 bases at V and 6 bases at J, with 16 bases between the two ends. In germline, CDR1 is SEHNR, CDR2 FQNEAQ (reference sequence). CDR3 length: 14 amino acids. The CDR3 coding sequence is TGTGCCAGCAGCCGTCCCGGGGGGCCAGATGGCTACACCTTC. It encodes CASSRPGGPDGYTF.

CDR3 sequence reads: CASSFGTGDTEAFF. CDR3 nucleotides: TGCGCCAGCAGCTTTGGGACAGGGGACACTGAAGCTTTCTTT. The chain is built from TRBV5-1 and TRBJ1-1; 10 nucleotides align to TRBD1. The ends lost 2 bases at V and 3 bases at J; junction bases unmatched: 1. Per the germline V gene, CDR1 is SGHRS and CDR2 is YFSETQ. This CDR3 is built from 14 residues.

The chain links TRBV7-8 to TRBJ2-7, with D uncertain. V shed 1 base and J shed 7 bases, with 17 bases lying between them. The germline gives CDR1 SGHVS, CDR2 FQNEAQ. The CDR3 has 15 residues. The CDR3 loop is CASSLEGMTLSEQYF. As DNA, the CDR3 is TGTGCCAGCAGCTTAGAAGGGATGACTCTTTCTGAGCAGTACTTC.

The V gene is TRBV11-2, the J gene TRBJ2-1, with no clear D. V was clipped by 6 bases and J by 3 bases, with 12 bases between them. The CDR3 is 14 amino acids. Germline V gene sequence: CDR1 SGHAT, CDR2 FQNNGV. The CDR3 sequence is CASSYNNYYNEQFF. CDR3 in DNA: TGTGCCAGCAGTTATAATAATTACTACAATGAGCAGTTCTTC.

CDR3 amino acids: CASSLAGLQNTEAFF. The CDR3 DNA reads TGTGCCAGCAGCTTAGCGGGGTTACAGAACACTGAAGCTTTCTTT. This rearrangement joins TRBV7-2 to TRBJ1-1; D gene unclear. Trimming pared 0 bases from V and 1 base from J, leaving 9 bases between. There are 15 residues in the CDR3. Germline assignment: CDR1 SGHTA and CDR2 FQGNSA.

The V gene is TRBV28, the J gene TRBJ2-7; D remains ambiguous. V lost 5 bases and J 5 bases, leaving 13 bases between the germline ends. The germline V gene encodes CDR1 MDHEN and CDR2 SYDVKM. CDR3 size: 13 residues. The CDR3 nucleotides are TGTGCCAGCAGTGACGGTGCTAGGGACGAGCAGTACTTC. Its translation: CASSDGARDEQYF.